The 17 T cell receptor beta chains in this list originate from one sample, sequenced in a study of OX40 agonist ivuxolimab in advanced cancers. Only in-frame clones appear in the TCRdb table, and some are missing; sequencing was by immunoSEQ multiplex PCR. The sample lists tens of thousands of clones, about 86% occurring once. Material: CD4+ or CD8+ T cells sorted from blood, obtained in a trial of the OX40 agonist ivuxolimab. These receptors were obtained from an adult with an advanced solid tumor such as melanoma, head and neck, liver or kidney cancer.

The rearrangement links TRBV7-3 to TRBJ1-1; D is possibly TRBD1 (5 bases). Germline V lookup: CDR1 SGHTA, CDR2 FQGTGA. Trimming shortened V by 3 bases and J by 0 bases, and 11 bases separated the two germline ends. CDR3 length: 15 amino acids. CDR3 protein: CASSFGGGMNTEAFF. For the CDR3, the DNA is TGTGCCAGCAGCTTTGGTGGGGGAATGAACACTGAAGCTTTCTTT.

The chain recombines TRBV5-1 with TRBJ2-3; D remains unclear. The V gene lost 4 bases and the J gene lost 4 bases, with 7 bases spanning the gap. Germline V lookup: CDR1 SGHRS, CDR2 YFSETQ. The CDR3 consists of 12 residues. This CDR3 is CASSPLADTQYF. CDR3 nucleotides: TGCGCCAGCAGCCCACTTGCAGATACGCAGTATTTT.

The V and J genes are TRBV6-6 and TRBJ1-2, with 8 bases aligning to TRBD1. The junction had 8 bases not matched to a gene; V was cut back by 6 bases and J by 2 bases. The CDR3 loop spans 15 amino acids. Per germline, CDR1 MNHNY and CDR2 SVGAGI (reference sequence). The CDR3 DNA is TGTGCCAGCAGATATCAGGGGGCGTCAAACTATGGCTACACCTTC. It codes for CASRYQGASNYGYTF.

This rearrangement joins TRBV6-1 to TRBJ2-1, with a weak D call TRBD1 (5 bases). CDR1 is MNHNS, CDR2 SASEGT, per germline. CDR3 size: 13 residues. V was cut by 4 bases and J by 1 base, with 5 bases left in between. Here the CDR3 DNA reads TGTGCCAGCAGTGGACAGTCCTACAATGAGCAGTTCTTC. Residues: CASSGQSYNEQFF.

The gene calls are TRBV6-1 and TRBJ2-1; TRBD1 matches at 11 bases. Trimming removed 10 bases from V and 6 bases from J; junction bases left unmatched: 11. CDR1 and CDR2 from the germline V gene are MNHNS and SASEGT. The CDR3 length is 15 residues. The CDR3 reads CATYAGTGGPNEQFF. For the CDR3, the DNA is TGTGCCACCTACGCCGGGACAGGGGGTCCCAATGAGCAGTTCTTC.

The chain couples TRBV11-2 to TRBJ2-2; D is uncertain. CDR3 length equals 12 residues. V was shortened by 5 bases and J by 7 bases, with 8 bases between the two germline ends. Germline V gene lookup returns CDR1 SGHAT and CDR2 FQNNGV. CDR3 loop: CASSLRHGELFF. CDR3 DNA: TGTGCCAGCAGCCTACGCCACGGGGAGCTGTTTTTT.

V usage is TRBV11-2 and J usage is TRBJ1-3; tentatively, D is TRBD1 (6 bases). Germline CDR1 reads SGHAT; CDR2 reads FQNNGV. The CDR3 runs 17 residues. Trimming cost V 3 bases and J 0 bases, with 15 bases left between them. The CDR3 DNA follows: TGTGCCAGCAGCTTCGCATGGGACACCAGCTCTGGAAACACCATATATTTT. This encodes CASSFAWDTSSGNTIYF.

The rearrangement links TRBV6-5 to TRBJ1-2; D gene ambiguous. Deletions cut 6 bases from V and 7 bases from J, with 12 bases between. The V gene's germline CDR1 is MNHEY and CDR2 SVGAGI. This CDR3 comprises 12 residues. The CDR3 sequence is CASRSTEAGYTF. The CDR3 DNA follows: TGTGCCAGCAGAAGTACCGAGGCTGGCTACACCTTC.

The V call is TRBV18, the J call TRBJ1-1, with unresolved D. Between the trimmed V and J ends, which lost 2 bases and 3 bases, there was a span of 10 bases. The CDR3 consists of 14 residues. Germline CDR1 KGHSH, CDR2 LQKENI. The CDR3 DNA follows: TGTGCCAGCTCACCAGCCGGGGTCTACACTGAAGCTTTCTTT. Translation gives CASSPAGVYTEAFF.

This clone was seen only a few times. As DNA, the CDR3 is TGCGCCAGCAGCTCGGGACAGGGTCACAATGAGCAGTTCTTC. This gives the protein CASSSGQGHNEQFF. The chain joins TRBV5-1 to TRBJ2-1, with 9 bases lining up with TRBD1. Germline assignment: CDR1 SGHRS and CDR2 YFSETQ. This CDR3 is 14 amino acids long. With 3 bases clipped from V and 5 bases from J, the junction kept 3 bases outside the gene matches. The full variable domain, completed using reference TRBV5-1 and TRBJ2-1, is KAGVTQTPRYLIKTRGQQVTLSCSPISGHRSVSWYQQTPGQGLQFLFEYFSETQRNKGNFPGRFSGRQFSNSRSEMNVSTLELGDSALYLCASSSGQGHNEQFFGPGTRLTVL.

This sequence joins TRBV30 and TRBJ1-2; TRBD1 might be the D (5 bases). CDR1 GTSNPN and CDR2 SVGIG come from the germline V gene (reference sequence). V lost 4 bases and J lost 2, with 14 bases in between. The CDR3 spans 14 residues. The CDR3 loop reads CAWTQETANYGYTF. The CDR3 nucleotides are TGTGCCTGGACCCAGGAGACAGCGAACTATGGCTACACCTTC.

The chain links TRBV2 to TRBJ2-5; TRBD2 might be the D (7 bases). The CDR3 is 14 amino acids. V lost 6 bases, J lost 5 bases, and 16 bases lay in between. In germline, CDR1 is SNHLY, CDR2 FYNNEI. In DNA, the CDR3 is TGTGCCAGCAGAGCCGCGGGGGCCGGGGAGACCCAGTACTTC. It translates to CASRAAGAGETQYF.

The sample holds one count of this clone. The V call is TRBV7-2, the J call TRBJ2-3; 11 bases agree with TRBD2. This CDR3 is 18 amino acids long. The V gene's germline CDR1 is SGHTA and CDR2 FQGNSA. Trimming at V came to 1 base and at J to 0 bases, leaving 6 bases not matched to a gene. In DNA form, the CDR3 reads TGTGCCAGCAGCTTAGATGCTAGCGGGGGGACTAGCACAGATACGCAGTATTTT. Protein sequence: CASSLDASGGTSTDTQYF.

The genes are TRBV5-1 and TRBJ2-3; D gene ambiguous. The CDR3 contains 14 residues. V lost 4 bases and J 1 base, leaving 10 bases between the germline ends. The V gene's germline CDR1 is SGHRS and CDR2 YFSETQ. Written as DNA, the CDR3 is TGCGCCAGCAGCCTACCTGACGGCACAGATACGCAGTATTTT. Translating gives CASSLPDGTDTQYF.

This clone has more than one count but fewer than ten. The rearrangement uses TRBV6-1 and TRBJ1-2; D gene unclear. This CDR3 spans 11 amino acids. Germline CDR1 MNHNS, CDR2 SASEGT. V was clipped by 7 bases and J by 8 bases, with 11 bases between them. CDR3 nucleotides: TGTGCCAGCATCTTCCAGGACGGCTACACCTTC. Its translation is CASIFQDGYTF.

The chain couples TRBV5-1 to TRBJ2-7; D gene ambiguous. From germline, CDR1 is SGHRS and CDR2 YFSETQ. The CDR3 extends over 14 amino acids. Trimming cost V 0 bases and J 0 bases, with 7 bases left between them. The CDR3 sequence: CASSLEGSSYEQYF. CDR3 DNA sequence: TGCGCCAGCAGCTTGGAGGGCAGCTCCTACGAGCAGTACTTC.

This chain uses TRBV27 with TRBJ2-5; 12 positions agree with TRBD2. Germline CDR1 reads MNHEY; CDR2 reads SMNVEV (reference sequence). The CDR3 totals 18 residues. V gave up 6 bases and J gave up 5 bases; unmatched junction bases: 16. The CDR3 coding sequence is TGTGCCAGCAGCCCCTCTTCGACTAGCGGGGGCCCTTTTGAGACCCAGTACTTC. Protein product: CASSPSSTSGGPFETQYF.